Described below is a single TCR beta chain sequence and its context. The identical CDR3 is also encoded by other nucleotide sequences in the sample. The sample comes from a study of blood T cell repertoires in COVID-19. Study-wide context: Samples representing acute and convalescent COVID-19 were sourced from the United States, Italy and Spain. The analysed material was cDNA or gDNA that came from T cells, B-cell-depleted T cells, or PBMCs.

In the original workflow: Amplification with reference gene primers provided the estimates of nucleated cell counts. The repertoire was sequenced with immunoSEQ multiplex PCR; TCRdb's copy has only in-frame clones and lacks some. The V and J calls and clone size were taken over from that table, and D and trimming were inferred from the DNA. The data hold roughly 380,000 clones, with about 92% observed a single time. CDR3 length: 13 amino acids. Germline values: CDR1 LGHDT, CDR2 YNNKEL (reference sequence). The V gene end was trimmed by 1 base and the J gene end by 8 bases; junction bases not matched to a gene: 4. Followed over time, Seattle patients had been enrolled while infection was active.

The rearrangement links TRBV3-1 (or the pseudogene TRBV3-2) to TRBJ1-2; 7 bases line up with TRBD1. This receptor was taken from a woman aged 60-70 years with COVID-19, enrolled during active disease. The sample was peripheral blood. The chain's CDR3 is CASSQGDRGGYTF. For the CDR3, the DNA is TGTGCCAGCAGCCAAGGGGACAGAGGCGGCTACACCTTC.